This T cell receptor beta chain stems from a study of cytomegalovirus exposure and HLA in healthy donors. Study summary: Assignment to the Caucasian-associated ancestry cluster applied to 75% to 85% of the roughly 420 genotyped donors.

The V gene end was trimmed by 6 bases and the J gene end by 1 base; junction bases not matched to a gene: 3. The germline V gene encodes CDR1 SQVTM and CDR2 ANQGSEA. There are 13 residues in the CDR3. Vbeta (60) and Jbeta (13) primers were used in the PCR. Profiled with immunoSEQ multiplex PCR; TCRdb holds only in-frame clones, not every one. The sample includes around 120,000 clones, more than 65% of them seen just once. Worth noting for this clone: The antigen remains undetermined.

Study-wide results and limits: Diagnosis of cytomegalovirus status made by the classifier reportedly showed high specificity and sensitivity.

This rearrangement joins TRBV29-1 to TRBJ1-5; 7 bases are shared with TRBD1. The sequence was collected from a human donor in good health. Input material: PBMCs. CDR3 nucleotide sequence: TGCAGCGTCAAGGGGGCGAGCAATCAGCCCCAGCATTTT. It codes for CSVKGASNQPQHF. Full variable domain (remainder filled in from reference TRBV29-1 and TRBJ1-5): SAVISQKPSRDICQRGTSLTIQCQVDSQVTMMFWYRQQPGQSLTLIATANQGSEATYESGFVIDKFPISRPNLTFSTLTVSNMSPEDSSIYLCSVKGASNQPQHFGDGTRLSIL.